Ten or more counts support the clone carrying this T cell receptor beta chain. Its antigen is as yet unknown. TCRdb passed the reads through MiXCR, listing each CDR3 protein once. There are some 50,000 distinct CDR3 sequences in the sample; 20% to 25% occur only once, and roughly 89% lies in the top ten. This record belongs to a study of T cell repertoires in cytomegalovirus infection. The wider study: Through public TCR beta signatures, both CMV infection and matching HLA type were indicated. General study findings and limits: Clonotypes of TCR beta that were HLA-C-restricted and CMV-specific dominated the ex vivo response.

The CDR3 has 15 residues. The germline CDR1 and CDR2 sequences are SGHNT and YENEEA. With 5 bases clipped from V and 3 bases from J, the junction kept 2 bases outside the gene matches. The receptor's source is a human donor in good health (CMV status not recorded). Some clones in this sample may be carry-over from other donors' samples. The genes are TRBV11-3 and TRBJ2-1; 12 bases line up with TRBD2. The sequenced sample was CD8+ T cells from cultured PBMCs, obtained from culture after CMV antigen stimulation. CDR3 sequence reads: CASSTSGRFYNEQFF. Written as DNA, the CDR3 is TGTGCCAGCAGCACTAGCGGGAGGTTCTACAATGAGCAGTTCTTC.